This TCR beta chain was obtained from a study of memory CD4+ T cells and cytomegalovirus serostatus. Study-wide background: Donors were healthy Belgian adults, fewer than ten CMV seropositive and fewer than 30 seronegative. General study points: Of 150 to 200 reported CMV TCRbeta sequences, around 63 were found in memory CD4+ repertoires.

Single viable CD3+CD4+CD8-CD45RO+ cells were sorted as the memory CD4+ T cells. Serostatus was set by detecting CMV pp150, pp28, p38, p52 IgG. The CDR3 runs 11 residues. The V gene lost 8 bases and the J gene lost 8 bases, with 11 bases spanning the gap. Per germline, CDR1 MNHEY and CDR2 SMNVEV (reference sequence). As regards this clone: Antigen specificity is unknown.

Sequenced by immunoSEQ multiplex PCR; TCRdb stores in-frame clones only, minus some. This sample has about 67,000 clones, with about 75% found just once. The material sequenced was memory CD4+ T cells from blood. This sequence joins TRBV27 and TRBJ2-3, with D unresolved. The sequence derives from an adult in good health and CMV-seropositive. In nucleotides, the CDR3 is TGTGCCAGCCGATCCGGTCGTACGCAGTATTTT. Encoded protein: CASRSGRTQYF.